This is a list of T cell receptor beta chains from one sample in a study of T-cell memory formation after mild COVID-19. TCRdb used MiXCR to reprocess the 5' RACE reads, holding one entry per CDR3 protein. The sample carries 250,000 to 400,000 distinct CDR3 sequences, 14% recorded once. Sequencing input: PBMCs or a T cell subset sorted from them (not recorded which). Every receptor here comes from a young man who had mild COVID-19 (a few samples of this study predate the infection). Cell type and time point are not known. The CDR3 runs from the conserved cysteine through the conserved F or W. The D gene is left open where the match is weak. Clone size is stated in some rows and not others, as once, few, many or a class when expanded.

TRBJ2-1 | TRBD2 | NA | TRBV7-3 | TGTGCCAGCAGCCCCCGGGGGGCCTACAATGAGCAGTTCTTC | CASSPRGAYNEQFF
TRBJ2-1 | TRBD2 | NA | TRBV12-3/TRBV12-4 | TGTGCCAGCCAGGATGCTAGCGGGGGTTTTCGCAATGAGCAGTTCTTC | CASQDASGGFRNEQFF
TRBJ1-6 | NA | NA | TRBV6-5 | TGTGCCAGCAGGACAGGAGGAGGGCGCGATAATTCACCCCTCCACTTT | CASRTGGGRDNSPLHF
TRBJ2-2 | NA | NA | TRBV7-3 | TGTGCCAGCAGCTTAGAAGGGTATTCGGGCCCCGGGGAGCTGTTTTTT | CASSLEGYSGPGELFF
TRBJ2-7 | TRBD2 | few | TRBV3-1 | TGTGCCAGCAGCCCTCTAGCGGGGGCTAGATACGAGCAGTACTTC | CASSPLAGARYEQYF
TRBJ2-1 | NA | NA | TRBV7-3 | TGTGCCAGCAGCTTAAGGGGGACGAGCTCCTACAATGAGCAGTTCTTC | CASSLRGTSSYNEQFF
TRBJ1-2 | NA | NA | TRBV19 | TGTGCCAGTACCTTTTGGTCCACTCACCCCAAAGGAGTCTATGGCTACACCTTC | CASTFWSTHPKGVYGYTF
TRBJ2-3 | NA | NA | TRBV5-1 | TGCGCCAGCAGCTTGGCACGGGGGTTCACAGATACGCAGTATTTT | CASSLARGFTDTQYF
TRBJ1-6 | NA | NA | TRBV25-1 | TGTGCCAGCAGTGAGTCCCAGAGCTCCTATAATTCACCCCTCCACTTT | CASSESQSSYNSPLHF
TRBJ2-5 | NA | few | TRBV5-1 | TGCGCCAGCAGCTCCTCTCGGACAGGACTATTCCAAGAGACCCAGTACTTC | CASSSSRTGLFQETQYF
TRBJ2-7 | NA | NA | TRBV6-2/TRBV6-3 | TGTGCCAGCAGTACCGGGACATCGTACGAGCAGTACTTC | CASSTGTSYEQYF
TRBJ1-3 | NA | NA | TRBV9 | TGTGCCAGCAGCGTAGCTGGTGACAGCGAAAACACCATATATTTT | CASSVAGDSENTIYF
TRBJ2-7 | TRBD1 | few | TRBV5-1 | TGCGCCAGCAGCTTCCCGGGACAGTCCTACGAGCAGTACTTC | CASSFPGQSYEQYF
TRBJ1-2 | TRBD1 | NA | TRBV7-2 | TGTGCCAGCAGCCCCTGGACAGGGAACTATGGCTACACCTTC | CASSPWTGNYGYTF
TRBJ2-5 | NA | NA | TRBV7-2 | TGTGCCAGCAGCGCCTCATCCATTCAAGAGACCCAGTACTTC | CASSASSIQETQYF
TRBJ1-3 | NA | few | TRBV15 | TGTGCCACCAGCAGAGATCCCCCGGGACTTCCCTCTGGAAACACCATATATTTT | CATSRDPPGLPSGNTIYF
TRBJ2-5 | NA | NA | TRBV27 | TGTGCCAGCAGTTTATCGAGTGGGGAGACCCAGTACTTC | CASSLSSGETQYF
TRBJ1-4 | NA | few | TRBV7-9 | TGTGCCACCTCGCGAGGGGCGGATGAAAAACTGTTTTTT | CATSRGADEKLFF
TRBJ1-3 | NA | NA | TRBV2 | TGTGCCACCTCAGAGGGAAGCTCTGGAAACACCATATATTTT | CATSEGSSGNTIYF
TRBJ2-4 | TRBD1 | many | TRBV5-1 | TGCGCCAGCAGCTACCGACAGGGCAGATCAAACATTCAGTACTTC | CASSYRQGRSNIQYF
TRBJ2-1 | NA | NA | TRBV5-6 | TGTGCCAGCAGCCCACGCCGGGTCCCCAAGGGTGAGCAGTTCTTC | CASSPRRVPKGEQFF
TRBJ1-5 | TRBD1 | few | TRBV6-6 | TGTGCCAGCAGCCAAGACAGGGTTAGCAATCAGCCCCAGCATTTT | CASSQDRVSNQPQHF
TRBJ1-1 | NA | few | TRBV9 | TGTGCCAGCGAGATTATTACCACGAAGGGGGAAGATGACACTGAAGCTTTCTTT | CASEIITTKGEDDTEAFF
TRBJ1-4 | NA | NA | TRBV4-2 | TGTGCCAGCAGCCAAGGAAACGGCGGAGTAAGTGGACTGTTTTTT | CASSQGNGGVSGLFF
TRBJ1-4 | TRBD1 | NA | TRBV5-1 | TGCGCCAGCAGCTTCGGACAGGGTACGGAAAAACTGTTTTTT | CASSFGQGTEKLFF
TRBJ2-3 | NA | NA | TRBV6-1 | TGTGCCAGCAGAACCGCCGGGGCCTACACAGATACGCAGTATTTT | CASRTAGAYTDTQYF
TRBJ1-3 | NA | NA | TRBV9 | TGTGCCAGCAGCGTAGGGTGGGACTCATACACCATATATTTT | CASSVGWDSYTIYF
TRBJ2-1 | TRBD1 | NA | TRBV6-2/TRBV6-3 | TGTGCCAGCAGAACCGACAGGGGCCGATACAATGAGCAGTTCTTC | CASRTDRGRYNEQFF
TRBJ2-3 | NA | many | TRBV7-2 | TGTGCCAGCAGCCCCCGCACAGATACGCAGTATTTT | CASSPRTDTQYF
TRBJ1-1 | NA | NA | TRBV5-1 | TGCGCCAGCAGCCCTGGGGGAGACGAAGCTTTCTTT | CASSPGGDEAFF